Detailed here is one TCR beta chain. This sample was taken from a study of T cells in Graves' hyperthyroidism and ophthalmopathy. Exclusions: uncontrolled infection, other autoimmune disease, pregnancy, lactation. There were TCR beta CDR3 regions amplified from RNA transcripts. Researchers ran a first-round RT-PCR on the TCR CDR3 using the HTBI primer set. One entry per CDR3 protein, called by TCRdb with MiXCR from the multiplex PCR reads. Of 300,000 to 450,000 distinct CDR3 sequences listed, approximately 25% are singletons. Material: blood. This clonotype was obtained from a man between 50 and 59 years old with Graves' hyperthyroidism.

The CDR3 DNA is TGTGCCAGCAGCCAGCGGGAGCGAAGATACGAGCAGTACTTC. The encoded protein is CASSQRERRYEQYF. The chain links TRBV11-2 to TRBJ2-7, with 8 positions matching TRBD2. V was pared by 5 bases and J by 4 bases, with 7 bases of the junction left unmatched. The CDR3 covers 14 residues. Germline CDR1 and CDR2: SGHAT and FQNNGV.